This T cell receptor beta chain was documented in a study of blood T cells in healthy people across ages. Study-wide results and limits: Naive T cell percentage and TCR beta diversity correlated strongly.

This clonotype was seen a handful of times. Its antigen is not known. Alongside a J-beta primer mix, a sample-barcoded 5' primer served in a second PCR lasting roughly 7 to 11 cycles. Each of the cDNA molecules was tagged by a template-switch adaptor with 12 random nucleotides. TCRdb reprocessed the 5' RACE reads with MiXCR, giving one entry per CDR3 protein. Of over 1,200,000 distinct CDR3 sequences listed, roughly 59% are singletons. J gave up 3 bases and V 0 bases, and 8 bases lay outside the gene matches. Per the germline V gene, CDR1 is SGHRS and CDR2 is YFSETQ. The CDR3 has 16 residues. The chain recombines TRBV5-1 with TRBJ2-7, with 8 bases identical to TRBD1. The specimen was blood. The TCR originated in a man younger than 35 in good health. The CDR3 DNA reads TGCGCCAGCAGCTTGGAACCGACAGGGGCGGTCTACGAGCAGTACTTC. It specifies CASSLEPTGAVYEQYF.